The 3 T cell receptor beta chains below all came from one sample that was sequenced in a study of T cell responses to AZD1222 COVID-19 vaccine. TCRdb's copy holds only in-frame clones and misses some; the assay was immunoSEQ multiplex PCR. The sample lists fewer than 100,000 clones; 70% to 90% were seen once. The sample in question was peripheral blood, obtained on day 0 of AZD1222 vaccination. These receptor sequences come from an adult in good health.

The chain combines TRBV21-1 with TRBJ1-1. TRBV21-1 is a recognized pseudogene. The CDR3 has 14 residues. CDR3 nucleotide sequence: TGTGCCAGCAGCAAAGGACGGAGGAACACTGAAGCTTTCTTT. Translated, it gives CASSKGRRNTEAFF.

This clone was seen only a few times. V gene TRBV9 combines with J gene TRBJ2-7, with TRBD2 as a possible D gene (5 bases). V gave up 0 bases and J gave up 0 bases, with 10 bases separating them. Germline CDR1 and CDR2: SGDLS and YYNGEE. The CDR3 runs 15 residues. The CDR3 loop reads CASSVEAVSSYEQYF. The CDR3 nucleotides read TGTGCCAGCAGCGTAGAAGCGGTTAGCTCCTACGAGCAGTACTTC.

This clone was seen just once. V and J are TRBV2 and TRBJ2-2; D unresolved. Between the trimmed V and J ends, which lost 0 bases and 6 bases, there was a span of 8 bases. The CDR3 loop spans 14 amino acids. Germline V gene data show CDR1 as SNHLY and CDR2 as FYNNEI. DNA of the CDR3: TGTGCCAGCAGTGAAGCAGACGGGCCCGGGGAGCTGTTTTTT. Translation gives CASSEADGPGELFF. Using reference TRBV2 and TRBJ2-2 for the parts outside the CDR3, the full variable domain is EPEVTQTPSHQVTQMGQEVILRCVPISNHLYFYWYRQILGQKVEFLVSFYNNEISEKSEIFDDQFSVERPDGSNFTLKIRSTKLEDSAMYFCASSEADGPGELFFGEGSRLTVL.